Listed below are T cell receptor beta chains from one sample, sequenced in a study of T cells in localized non-small cell lung cancer. The data were produced by immunoSEQ multiplex PCR, yet TCRdb's version contains in-frame clones alone and is incomplete. Here the sample spans about 5,500 clones, around 83% being singletons. The sample here was peripheral blood mononuclear cells, taken before any cancer treatment. These TCRs come from a female donor at least 60 years old with stage II lung adenocarcinoma. Each CDR3 is given with its conserved first and last residue. The order of the fields is clone size, D gene, J gene, V gene, CDR3 protein, CDR3 DNA. The D gene is left open where the match is weak. The size entry is marked missing in some rows and otherwise reads once, few, many or a size class.

abundance: NA; d_gene: NA; j_gene: TRBJ1-2; v_gene: TRBV28; CDR3aa: CASTPRAGLGANYGYTF; CDR3nt: TGTGCCAGCACCCCCAGGGCAGGTTTAGGGGCTAACTATGGCTACACCTTC
abundance: NA; d_gene: NA; j_gene: TRBJ1-2; v_gene: TRBV2; CDR3aa: CASSETVQPYGYTF; CDR3nt: TGTGCCAGCAGTGAGACAGTTCAGCCCTATGGCTACACCTTC
abundance: NA; d_gene: NA; j_gene: TRBJ1-6; v_gene: TRBV7-3; CDR3aa: CASSLDGPASSPLHF; CDR3nt: TGTGCCAGCAGCTTAGATGGACCGGCGAGTTCACCCCTCCACTTT
abundance: once; d_gene: NA; j_gene: TRBJ1-2; v_gene: TRBV7-6; CDR3aa: CASSSPALSGYTF; CDR3nt: TGTGCCAGCAGCTCCCCCGCCCTGAGTGGCTACACCTTC
abundance: once; d_gene: TRBD1; j_gene: TRBJ1-2; v_gene: TRBV6-4; CDR3aa: CASSSGQGLGGYTF; CDR3nt: TGTGCCAGCAGTTCCGGACAGGGGTTGGGTGGCTACACCTTC
abundance: NA; d_gene: TRBD1; j_gene: TRBJ2-1; v_gene: TRBV5-4; CDR3aa: CASSGTENNEQFF; CDR3nt: TGTGCCAGCAGTGGGACAGAAAACAATGAGCAGTTCTTC
abundance: NA; d_gene: TRBD2; j_gene: TRBJ2-1; v_gene: TRBV29-1; CDR3aa: CSVARGRADNEQFF; CDR3nt: TGCAGCGTTGCACGCGGGAGGGCCGATAATGAGCAGTTCTTC
abundance: NA; d_gene: TRBD1; j_gene: TRBJ1-5; v_gene: TRBV2; CDR3aa: CASRGQGTSNQPQHF; CDR3nt: TGTGCCAGCAGGGGACAGGGGACTAGCAATCAGCCCCAGCATTTT
abundance: NA; d_gene: NA; j_gene: TRBJ1-1; v_gene: TRBV13; CDR3aa: CASSFWGTEAFF; CDR3nt: TGTGCCAGCAGCTTCTGGGGGACTGAAGCTTTCTTT
abundance: NA; d_gene: TRBD1; j_gene: TRBJ1-5; v_gene: TRBV30; CDR3aa: CAWSVTGVFDQPQHF; CDR3nt: TGTGCCTGGAGTGTGACAGGGGTATTTGATCAGCCCCAGCATTTT
abundance: NA; d_gene: NA; j_gene: TRBJ1-2; v_gene: TRBV6-5; CDR3aa: CASSFRPRYGYTF; CDR3nt: TGTGCCAGCAGTTTCCGTCCCAGATATGGCTACACCTTC
abundance: NA; d_gene: NA; j_gene: TRBJ1-5; v_gene: TRBV5-5; CDR3aa: CASSLGRVNQPQHF; CDR3nt: TGTGCCAGCAGCTTGGGAAGAGTGAATCAGCCCCAGCATTTT
abundance: NA; d_gene: TRBD1; j_gene: TRBJ1-1; v_gene: TRBV5-1; CDR3aa: CASSLVTGEKAFF; CDR3nt: TGCGCCAGCAGCTTGGTAACAGGGGAAAAAGCTTTCTTT
abundance: NA; d_gene: NA; j_gene: TRBJ2-3; v_gene: TRBV5-1; CDR3aa: CASRSGFSTDTQYF; CDR3nt: TGCGCCAGCAGATCGGGGTTTAGCACAGATACGCAGTATTTT
abundance: NA; d_gene: NA; j_gene: TRBJ1-1; v_gene: TRBV13; CDR3aa: CASSSSGAAWIAFF; CDR3nt: TGTGCCAGCAGCTCCTCCGGAGCCGCATGGATTGCTTTCTTT
abundance: NA; d_gene: TRBD2; j_gene: TRBJ2-5; v_gene: TRBV15; CDR3aa: CATSRRLAGEGETQYF; CDR3nt: TGTGCCACCAGCAGACGACTAGCGGGAGAGGGAGAGACCCAGTACTTC
abundance: NA; d_gene: NA; j_gene: TRBJ1-1; v_gene: TRBV7-6; CDR3aa: CASSLAGDTEAFF; CDR3nt: TGTGCCAGCAGCTTAGCTGGGGACACTGAAGCTTTCTTT
abundance: NA; d_gene: NA; j_gene: TRBJ2-2; v_gene: TRBV4-2; CDR3aa: CASSQESGNTGELFF; CDR3nt: TGTGCCAGCAGCCAAGAATCCGGGAACACCGGGGAGCTGTTTTTT